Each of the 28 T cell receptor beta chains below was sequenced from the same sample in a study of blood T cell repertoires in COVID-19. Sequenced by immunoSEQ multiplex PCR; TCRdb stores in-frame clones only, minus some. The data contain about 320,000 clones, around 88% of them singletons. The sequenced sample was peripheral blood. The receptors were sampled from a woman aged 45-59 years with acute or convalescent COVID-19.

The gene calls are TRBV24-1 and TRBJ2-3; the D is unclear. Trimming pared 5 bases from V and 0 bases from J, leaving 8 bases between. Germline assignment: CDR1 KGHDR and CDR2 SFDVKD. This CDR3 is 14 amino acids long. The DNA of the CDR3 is TGTGCCACCAGTGGTCTACCTAGCACAGATACGCAGTATTTT. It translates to CATSGLPSTDTQYF.

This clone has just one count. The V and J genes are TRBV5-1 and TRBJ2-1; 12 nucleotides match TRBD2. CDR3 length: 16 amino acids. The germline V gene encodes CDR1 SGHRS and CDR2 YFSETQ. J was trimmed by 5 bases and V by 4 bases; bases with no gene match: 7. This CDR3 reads CASSLILAGGHNEQFF. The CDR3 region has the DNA TGCGCCAGCAGCCTGATACTAGCGGGAGGCCACAATGAGCAGTTCTTC.

CDR3 nucleotides: TGTGCCAGCAGCCTACACTTCTCCGGGACAGGGGGCGAAAAACTGTTTTTT. As protein: CASSLHFSGTGGEKLFF. The chain recombines TRBV7-6 with TRBJ1-4; TRBD1 agrees at 12 bases. V shed 5 bases and J 8 bases; nucleotides not matched to a gene: 12. The CDR3 runs 17 residues. CDR1 SGHVS and CDR2 FNYEAQ come from the germline V gene.

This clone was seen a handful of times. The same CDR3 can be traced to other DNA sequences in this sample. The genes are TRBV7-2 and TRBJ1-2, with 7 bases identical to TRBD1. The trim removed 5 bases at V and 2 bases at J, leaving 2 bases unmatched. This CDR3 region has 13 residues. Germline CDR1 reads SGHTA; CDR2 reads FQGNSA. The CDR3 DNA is TGTGCCAGCAGCCAGGACAGGAACTATGGCTACACCTTC. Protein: CASSQDRNYGYTF.

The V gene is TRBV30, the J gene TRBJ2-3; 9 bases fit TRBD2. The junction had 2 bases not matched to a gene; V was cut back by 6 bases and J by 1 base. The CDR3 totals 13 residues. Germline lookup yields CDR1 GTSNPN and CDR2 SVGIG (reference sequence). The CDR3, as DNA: TGTGCCTGCCAGCGGGGGGGCACAGATACGCAGTATTTT. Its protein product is CACQRGGTDTQYF.

The CDR3 is CASSLRRQDNTGELFF. DNA for the CDR3: TGTGCCAGCAGTCTCAGGAGGCAGGATAACACCGGGGAGCTGTTTTTT. The chain joins TRBV7-2 to TRBJ2-2, with D perhaps TRBD2 (5 bases). The CDR3 loop spans 16 amino acids. Trimming took off 6 bases at V and 2 bases at J, with 16 bases between the two ends. Per the germline V gene, CDR1 is SGHTA and CDR2 is FQGNSA.

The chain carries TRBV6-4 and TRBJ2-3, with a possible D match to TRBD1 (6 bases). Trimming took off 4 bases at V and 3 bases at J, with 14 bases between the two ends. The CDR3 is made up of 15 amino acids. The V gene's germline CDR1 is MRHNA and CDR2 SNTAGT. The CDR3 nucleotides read TGTGCCAGCAGTGCAGGGGTCTGGGGGACAGATACGCAGTATTTT. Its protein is CASSAGVWGTDTQYF.

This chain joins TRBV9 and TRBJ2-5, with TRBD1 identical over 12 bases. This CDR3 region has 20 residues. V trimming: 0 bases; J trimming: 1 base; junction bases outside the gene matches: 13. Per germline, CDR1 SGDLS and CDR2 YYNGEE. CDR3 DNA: TGTGCCAGCAGCGTAGCTATTGGGACAGGGGGCCTCTACGGCCAAGAGACCCAGTACTTC. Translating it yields CASSVAIGTGGLYGQETQYF.

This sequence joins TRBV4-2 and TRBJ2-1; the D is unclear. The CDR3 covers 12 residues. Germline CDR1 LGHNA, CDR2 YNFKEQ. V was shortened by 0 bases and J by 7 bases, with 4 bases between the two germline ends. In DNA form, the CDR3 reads TGTGCCAGCAGCCAAGATCTGAATGAGCAGTTCTTC. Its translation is CASSQDLNEQFF.

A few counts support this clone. The CDR3 region has the DNA TGCGCCAGCAAGATGGAGGGTCAGCCCCAGCATTTT. This sequence encodes CASKMEGQPQHF. The chain couples TRBV10-2 to TRBJ1-5; no clear D gene. The ends were cut back, 7 bases at V and 6 bases at J, with 10 bases in the middle. This CDR3 has 12 amino acids. The germline CDR1 and CDR2 sequences are WSHSY and SAAADI.

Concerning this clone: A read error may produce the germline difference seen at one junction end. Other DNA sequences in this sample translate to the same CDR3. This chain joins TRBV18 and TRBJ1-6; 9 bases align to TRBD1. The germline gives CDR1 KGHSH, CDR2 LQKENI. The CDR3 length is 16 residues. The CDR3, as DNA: TGTGCCAGTTCACCTCTAAGGGGACAGGGAGGTTCACCCCTCCACTTT. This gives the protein CASSPLRGQGGSPLHF.

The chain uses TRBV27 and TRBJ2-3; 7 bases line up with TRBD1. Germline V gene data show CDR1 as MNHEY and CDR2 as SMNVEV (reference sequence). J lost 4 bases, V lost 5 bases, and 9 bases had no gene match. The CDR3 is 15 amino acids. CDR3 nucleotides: TGTGCCAGCAGTCCGACAGGGCTTGGTTCAGATACGCAGTATTTT. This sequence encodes CASSPTGLGSDTQYF.

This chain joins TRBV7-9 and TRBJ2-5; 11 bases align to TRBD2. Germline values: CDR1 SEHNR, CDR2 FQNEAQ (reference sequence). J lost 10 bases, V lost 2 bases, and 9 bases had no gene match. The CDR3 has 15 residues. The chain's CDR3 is CASSLWGSTSGDQYF. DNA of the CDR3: TGTGCCAGCAGCTTATGGGGTTCGACTAGCGGGGACCAGTACTTC.

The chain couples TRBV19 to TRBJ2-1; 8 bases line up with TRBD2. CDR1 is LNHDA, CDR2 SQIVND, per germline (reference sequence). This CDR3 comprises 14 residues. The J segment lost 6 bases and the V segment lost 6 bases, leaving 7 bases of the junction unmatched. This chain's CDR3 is CASSPLAGLNEQFF. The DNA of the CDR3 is TGTGCCAGTAGCCCTCTAGCGGGCCTCAATGAGCAGTTCTTC.

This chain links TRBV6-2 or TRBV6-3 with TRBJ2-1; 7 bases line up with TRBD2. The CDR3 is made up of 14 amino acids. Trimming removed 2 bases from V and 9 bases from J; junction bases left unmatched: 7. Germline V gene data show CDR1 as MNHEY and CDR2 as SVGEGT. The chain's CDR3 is CASSYGRELAEQFF. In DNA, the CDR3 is TGTGCCAGCAGTTACGGGCGGGAGCTCGCTGAGCAGTTCTTC.

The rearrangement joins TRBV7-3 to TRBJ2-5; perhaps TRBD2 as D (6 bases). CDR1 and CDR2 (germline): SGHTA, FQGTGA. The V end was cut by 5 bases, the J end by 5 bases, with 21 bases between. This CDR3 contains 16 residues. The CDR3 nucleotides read TGTGCCAGCAGCCCCGGCGTGGCGGGAAAGGGGGAGACCCAGTACTTC. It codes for CASSPGVAGKGETQYF.

CDR3 region: CASRPLAGKETQYF. CDR3 bases: TGTGCCAGCAGGCCACTAGCGGGAAAAGAGACCCAGTACTTC. This chain links TRBV7-2 with TRBJ2-5, with 10 bases fitting TRBD2. The CDR3 totals 14 residues. From germline, CDR1 is SGHTA and CDR2 FQGNSA. The V gene end was trimmed by 6 bases and the J gene end by 3 bases; junction bases not matched to a gene: 4.

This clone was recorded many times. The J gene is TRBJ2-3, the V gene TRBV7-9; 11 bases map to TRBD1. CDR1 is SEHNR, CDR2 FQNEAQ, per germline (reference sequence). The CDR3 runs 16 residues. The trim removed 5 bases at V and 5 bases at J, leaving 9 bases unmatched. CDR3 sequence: CASSPVGTGGGDTQYF. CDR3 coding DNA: TGTGCCAGCAGCCCCGTCGGGACAGGGGGAGGAGATACGCAGTATTTT.

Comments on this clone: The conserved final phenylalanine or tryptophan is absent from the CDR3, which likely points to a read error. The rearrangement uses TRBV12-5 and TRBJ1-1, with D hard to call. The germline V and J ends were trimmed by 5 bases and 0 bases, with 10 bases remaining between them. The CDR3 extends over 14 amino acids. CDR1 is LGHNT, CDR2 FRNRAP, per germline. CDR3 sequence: CASGPGGMNTEAFL. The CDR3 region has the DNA TGTGCTAGTGGTCCTGGCGGCATGAACACTGAAGCTTTCCTT.

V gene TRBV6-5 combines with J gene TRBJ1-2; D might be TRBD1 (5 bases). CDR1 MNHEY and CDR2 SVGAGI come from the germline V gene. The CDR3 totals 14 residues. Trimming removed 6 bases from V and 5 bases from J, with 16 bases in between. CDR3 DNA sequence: TGTGCCAGCAGCATCCAGGGATTCGGGTATGGCTACACCTTC. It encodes CASSIQGFGYGYTF.

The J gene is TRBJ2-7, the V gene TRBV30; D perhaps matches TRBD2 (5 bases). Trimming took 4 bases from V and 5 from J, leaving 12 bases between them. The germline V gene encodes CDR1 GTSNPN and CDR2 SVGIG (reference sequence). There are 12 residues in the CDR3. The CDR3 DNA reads TGTGCCTGGAAGCGGATTAAGGACGAGCAGTACTTC. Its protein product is CAWKRIKDEQYF.

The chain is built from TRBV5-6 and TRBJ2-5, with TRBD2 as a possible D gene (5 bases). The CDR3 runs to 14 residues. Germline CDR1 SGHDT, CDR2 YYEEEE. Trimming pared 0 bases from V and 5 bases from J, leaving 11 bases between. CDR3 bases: TGTGCCAGCAGCTTGGCCGAGGGCTGGGAGACCCAGTACTTC. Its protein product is CASSLAEGWETQYF.

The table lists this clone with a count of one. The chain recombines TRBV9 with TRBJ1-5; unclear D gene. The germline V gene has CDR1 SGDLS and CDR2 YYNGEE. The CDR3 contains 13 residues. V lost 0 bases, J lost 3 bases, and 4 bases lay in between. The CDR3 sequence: CASSVEHNQPQHF. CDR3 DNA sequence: TGTGCCAGCAGCGTAGAGCACAATCAGCCCCAGCATTTT.

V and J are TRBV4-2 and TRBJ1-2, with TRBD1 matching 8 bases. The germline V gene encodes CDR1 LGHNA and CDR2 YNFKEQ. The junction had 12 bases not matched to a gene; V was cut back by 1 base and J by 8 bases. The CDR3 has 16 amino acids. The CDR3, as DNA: TGTGCCAGCAGCCAAGCGTTCCGACAGGGGTTAGAAGGCTACACCTTC. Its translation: CASSQAFRQGLEGYTF.

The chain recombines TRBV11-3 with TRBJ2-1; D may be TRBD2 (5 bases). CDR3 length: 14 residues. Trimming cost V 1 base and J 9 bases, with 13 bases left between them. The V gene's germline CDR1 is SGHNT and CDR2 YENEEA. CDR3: CASSLGAGSGEQFF. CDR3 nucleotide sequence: TGTGCCAGCAGCTTAGGGGCGGGTTCTGGTGAGCAGTTCTTC.

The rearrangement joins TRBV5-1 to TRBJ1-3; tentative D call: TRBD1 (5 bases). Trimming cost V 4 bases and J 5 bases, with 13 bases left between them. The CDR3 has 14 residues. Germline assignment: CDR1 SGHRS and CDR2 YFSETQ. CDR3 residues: CASSPTGLRNTIYF. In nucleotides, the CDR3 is TGCGCCAGCAGCCCCACAGGTCTCAGAAACACCATATATTTT.

CDR3 DNA: TGTGCCATCGCCGGGACAGGGACCTACAATGAGCAGTTCTTC. Amino acids: CAIAGTGTYNEQFF. The gene calls are TRBV10-3 and TRBJ2-1; 9 bases map to TRBD1. J gave up 2 bases and V 8 bases, and 4 bases lay outside the gene matches. Germline CDR1 reads ENHRY; CDR2 reads SYGVKD. The CDR3 spans 14 residues.

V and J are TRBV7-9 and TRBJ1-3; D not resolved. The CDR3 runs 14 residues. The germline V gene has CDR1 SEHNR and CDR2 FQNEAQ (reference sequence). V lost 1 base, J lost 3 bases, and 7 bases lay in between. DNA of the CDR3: TGTGCCAGCAGCTTAGGAGGTTTTGGAAACACCATATATTTT. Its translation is CASSLGGFGNTIYF.